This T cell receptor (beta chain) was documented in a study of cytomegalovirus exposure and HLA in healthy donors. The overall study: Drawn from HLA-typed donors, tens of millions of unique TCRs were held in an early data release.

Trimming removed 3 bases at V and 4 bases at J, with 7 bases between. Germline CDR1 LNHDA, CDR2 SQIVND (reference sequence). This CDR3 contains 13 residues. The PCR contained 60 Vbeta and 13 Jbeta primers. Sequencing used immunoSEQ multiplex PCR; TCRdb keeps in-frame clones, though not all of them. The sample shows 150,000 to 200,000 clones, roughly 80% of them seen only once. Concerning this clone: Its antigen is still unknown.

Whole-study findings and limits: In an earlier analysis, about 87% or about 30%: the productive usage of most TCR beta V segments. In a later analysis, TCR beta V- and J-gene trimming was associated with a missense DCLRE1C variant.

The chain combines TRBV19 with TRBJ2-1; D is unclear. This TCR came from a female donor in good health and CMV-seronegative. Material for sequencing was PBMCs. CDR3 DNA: TGTGCCAGTAGTATGGGCAGTTACAATGAGCAGTTCTTC. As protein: CASSMGSYNEQFF.